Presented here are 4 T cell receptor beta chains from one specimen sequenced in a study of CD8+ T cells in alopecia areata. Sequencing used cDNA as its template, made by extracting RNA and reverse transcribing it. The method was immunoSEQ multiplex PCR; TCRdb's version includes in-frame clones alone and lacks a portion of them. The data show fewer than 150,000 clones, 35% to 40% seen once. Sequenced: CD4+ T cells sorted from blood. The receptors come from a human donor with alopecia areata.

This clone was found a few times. The CDR3 region is CASSRGQGNQPQHF. CDR3 bases: TGCGCCAGCAGCCGGGGACAGGGCAATCAGCCCCAGCATTTT. This chain links TRBV5-1 with TRBJ1-5; 8 bases are shared with TRBD1. Germline V lookup: CDR1 SGHRS, CDR2 YFSETQ. The trim removed 4 bases at V and 2 bases at J, leaving 2 bases unmatched. The CDR3 has 14 amino acids.

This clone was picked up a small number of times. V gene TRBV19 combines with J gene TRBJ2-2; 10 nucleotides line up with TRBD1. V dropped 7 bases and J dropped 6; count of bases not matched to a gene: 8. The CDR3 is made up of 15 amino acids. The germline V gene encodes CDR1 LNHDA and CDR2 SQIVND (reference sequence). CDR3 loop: CASTSGTGVAGELFF. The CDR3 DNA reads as TGTGCCAGTACCTCCGGGACAGGGGTCGCCGGGGAGCTGTTTTTT.

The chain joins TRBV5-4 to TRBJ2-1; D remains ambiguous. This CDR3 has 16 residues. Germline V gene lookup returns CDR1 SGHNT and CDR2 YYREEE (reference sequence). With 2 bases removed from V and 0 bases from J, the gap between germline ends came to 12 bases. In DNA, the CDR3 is TGTGCCAGCAGCTTCGGTGGTTCAAGCTCCTACAATGAGCAGTTCTTC. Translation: CASSFGGSSSYNEQFF.

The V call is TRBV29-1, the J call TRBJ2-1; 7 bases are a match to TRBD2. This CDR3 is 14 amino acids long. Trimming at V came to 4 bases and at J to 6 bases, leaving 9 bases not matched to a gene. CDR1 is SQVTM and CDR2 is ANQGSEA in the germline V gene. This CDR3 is CSVGTSGGRNEQFF. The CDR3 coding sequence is TGCAGCGTTGGGACTAGTGGGGGTCGCAATGAGCAGTTCTTC.